This note documents a single T cell receptor (beta chain) sequence. The antigen is undetermined. This sample is part of a study of a mutant IDH1 vaccine in newly diagnosed glioma. V lost 3 bases, J lost 6 bases, and 10 bases stayed unmatched. The CDR3 has 16 amino acids. CDR1 SNHLY and CDR2 FYNNEI come from the germline V gene. Specified time point: week 47, end of study. Vaccination used 300 ug of mutant IDH1 20-mer peptide per dose, with topical imiquimod. Here immunoSEQ multiplex PCR was the method, and the copy in TCRdb shows in-frame clones only, minus some. The table has about 55,000 clones, less than 85% seen once; the top ten hold over 4.5%.

The source material was PBMCs, sampled from a glioma patient whose treatment included an IDH1 peptide vaccine. The chain couples TRBV2 to TRBJ2-5; TRBD2 matches 10 bases. The receptor comes from a woman between 35 and 50 years old with glioma. Some clones in this sample may be carry-over from other donors' samples. The CDR3: CASSDPSGGAMKTQYF. In DNA, the CDR3 is TGTGCCAGCAGTGATCCAAGCGGGGGGGCCATGAAGACCCAGTACTTC.